Reported below is one T cell receptor (beta chain). Its matching antigen is unknown. The method was immunoSEQ multiplex PCR; TCRdb's version includes in-frame clones alone and lacks a portion of them. The repertoire holds about 66,000 clones, with around 86% as singletons. This CDR3 is 15 amino acids long. Germline CDR1 and CDR2: SGHNT and YYREEE (reference sequence). The germline V and J ends were trimmed by 4 bases and 2 bases, with 15 bases remaining between them. Treatment of patients with chemo-refractory metastatic non-small-cell lung cancer consisted of focal radiation plus CTLA-4 blockade with ipilimumab. These data originate in a study of radiotherapy plus CTLA-4 blockade in lung cancer. Findings and caveats of the study: In blood, tumor-derived TCR clones expanded after radiotherapy plus ipilimumab. Reports identified early blood T cell clone dynamics, with interferon-beta, as the best response predictor.

V and J are TRBV5-4 and TRBJ2-5; possible D gene TRBD2, 6 bases. The starting material was peripheral blood, obtained from a patient treated with radiotherapy plus ipilimumab. The receptor's source is a human donor with non-small cell lung cancer who had a partial response to radiotherapy plus ipilimumab. CDR3 sequence: CASSPVAERQETQYF. DNA for the CDR3: TGTGCCAGCAGCCCCGTAGCGGAGCGTCAAGAGACCCAGTACTTC.